Presented here are 25 T cell receptor beta chains from one specimen sequenced in a study of T cells in localized non-small cell lung cancer (dated by TCRdb to the early 2020s). Library generation was performed with the immunoSEQ multiplex PCR assay. TCRdb mirrors the immuneACCESS table, restricted to in-frame sequences. Some clones are absent from its copies; in checked studies, under half trace to an unresolved V gene, and the reason for the others is unknown. The sample yields about 26,000 clones; approximately 86% were counted once. The top ten constitute more than 13% of the sample. Sequenced material: peripheral blood, taken before any cancer treatment. Every receptor here comes from a female donor aged 60 or older with stage II squamous cell lung carcinoma.

This chain connects TRBV6-1 to TRBJ2-7, with D hard to call. The V gene lost 7 bases and the J gene lost 2 bases, with 9 bases spanning the gap. The CDR3 contains 12 residues. CDR1 is MNHNS, CDR2 SASEGT, per germline. The CDR3 DNA reads TGTGCCAGCATTCTGTTCCCCTACGAGCAGTACTTC. Translating gives CASILFPYEQYF.

The chain employs TRBV19 and TRBJ2-1, with D maybe TRBD2 (5 bases). V was shortened by 2 bases and J by 2 bases, with 7 bases between the two germline ends. The length of the CDR3 is 14 residues. CDR1 is LNHDA, CDR2 SQIVND, per germline (reference sequence). In DNA, the CDR3 is TGTGCCAGTAGTATATCGGGAACCTACAATGAGCAGTTCTTC. Its translation is CASSISGTYNEQFF. The complete variable domain, with remaining parts taken from reference TRBV19 and TRBJ2-1, reads DGGITQSPKYLFRKEGQNVTLSCEQNLNHDAMYWYRQDPGQGLRLIYYSQIVNDFQKGDIAEGYSVSREKKESFPLTVTSAQKNPTAFYLCASSISGTYNEQFFGPGTRLTVL.

The chain carries TRBV10-2 and TRBJ2-5; D ambiguous. TRBJ2-7 matches the DNA end more closely, so the J call is doubtful. Looked up from germline, CDR1 is WSHSY and CDR2 is SAAADI. CDR3 length: 11 residues. CDR3 loop: CASMQTYEQYF. The CDR3 coding sequence is TGCGCCAGCATGCAGACCTACGAGCAGTACTTC.

The chain has TRBV25-1 and TRBJ2-7, with D unclear. The germline CDR1 and CDR2 sequences are MGHDK and SYGVNS. Trimming pared 0 bases from V and 9 bases from J, leaving 12 bases between. The CDR3 extends over 13 amino acids. CDR3 sequence (DNA): TGTGCCAGCAGTGAATATGATACTTCCAGGCAGTACTTC. Translating it yields CASSEYDTSRQYF.

This sequence joins TRBV7-2 and TRBJ1-2; no definite D call. Germline assignment: CDR1 SGHTA and CDR2 FQGNSA. CDR3 length: 11 amino acids. The V gene lost 4 bases and the J gene lost 4 bases, with 4 bases spanning the gap. The CDR3 sequence: CASSSTYGYTF. CDR3 DNA sequence: TGTGCCAGCAGCTCCACCTATGGCTACACCTTC.

J is TRBJ2-7 and V is TRBV28; TRBD1 is a possible D gene (7 bases). CDR3 length: 15 amino acids. The V gene lost 6 bases and the J gene lost 5 bases, with 20 bases spanning the gap. Germline loops: CDR1 MDHEN, CDR2 SYDVKM. CDR3: CASSRPEGARNEQYF. DNA of the CDR3: TGTGCCAGCAGCCGACCGGAGGGGGCTAGGAACGAGCAGTACTTC.

This chain joins TRBV7-9 and TRBJ2-2; the D gene is possibly TRBD1 (5 bases). V dropped 5 bases and J dropped 4 bases, with 17 bases sitting between them. The CDR3 runs to 16 residues. From germline, CDR1 is SEHNR and CDR2 FQNEAQ (reference sequence). The CDR3 loop is CASSPSQGRVTGELFF. In DNA form, the CDR3 reads TGTGCCAGCAGCCCGTCCCAGGGCAGGGTCACCGGGGAGCTGTTTTTT.

This chain joins TRBV19 and TRBJ1-2; a weak D match, TRBD1 (5 bases). The CDR3 runs to 14 residues. Deletions cut 8 bases from V and 13 bases from J, with 26 bases between. Germline V gene data show CDR1 as LNHDA and CDR2 as SQIVND (reference sequence). The CDR3 sequence is CASSPRQAGPSLTF. CDR3 DNA: TGTGCCAGTTCCCCAAGGCAAGCAGGGCCTTCTCTCACCTTC.

The chain carries TRBV6-5 and TRBJ1-1, with a weak D call TRBD1 (5 bases). Between the trimmed V and J ends, which lost 7 bases and 7 bases, there was a span of 10 bases. CDR1 is MNHEY and CDR2 is SVGAGI in the germline V gene. The CDR3 loop spans 11 amino acids. In DNA, the CDR3 is TGTGCCAGCACCAGGGCCGGTGAAGCTTTCTTT. Amino acids: CASTRAGEAFF.

The genes are TRBV6-5 and TRBJ1-2, with D unclear. The CDR3 length is 14 residues. V was clipped by 0 bases and J by 4 bases, with 9 bases between them. Germline V gene data show CDR1 as MNHEY and CDR2 as SVGAGI. The CDR3 bases are TGTGCCAGCAGTTACTCGGTGGAAAGCTATGGCTACACCTTC. Translation: CASSYSVESYGYTF.

V gene TRBV27 combines with J gene TRBJ2-3, with 11 bases that match TRBD2. V gave up 3 bases and J gave up 2 bases; unmatched junction bases: 4. This CDR3 has 16 amino acids. CDR1 and CDR2 (germline): MNHEY, SMNVEV (reference sequence). This CDR3 reads CASSFASGRYTDTQYF. The CDR3 bases are TGTGCCAGCAGTTTCGCTAGCGGGAGGTACACAGATACGCAGTATTTT.

The rearrangement uses TRBV5-1 and TRBJ2-1; 10 bases align to TRBD2. CDR3 length: 17 amino acids. Germline V gene data show CDR1 as SGHRS and CDR2 as YFSETQ. Germline trimming cut 0 bases from V and 3 bases from J; bases unmatched to any gene: 6. CDR3 region: CASSLVYGLADYNEQFF. CDR3 sequence (DNA): TGCGCCAGCAGCTTGGTATATGGACTAGCGGACTACAATGAGCAGTTCTTC.

The chain uses TRBV4-1 and TRBJ1-2, with D unclear. This CDR3 has 14 residues. V was trimmed by 3 bases and J by 8 bases, leaving 16 bases between them. Germline V gene sequence: CDR1 MGHRA, CDR2 YSYEKL. CDR3 loop: CASSQRELGSGYTF. The CDR3 nucleotides read TGCGCCAGCAGCCAGAGAGAGTTGGGATCAGGCTACACCTTC.

The J gene is TRBJ1-4, the V gene TRBV5-1; perhaps TRBD1 as D (6 bases). V lost 0 bases to trimming and J lost 8 bases, with 14 bases between them. Germline loops: CDR1 SGHRS, CDR2 YFSETQ. This CDR3 is built from 15 residues. The CDR3 nucleotides read TGCGCCAGCAGCTTGGAAGGGGGGGCGCGGGAAAAACTGTTTTTT. Translating it yields CASSLEGGAREKLFF.

The rearrangement joins TRBV19 to TRBJ2-1; 13 bases fit TRBD2. This CDR3 is 16 amino acids long. V trimming: 6 bases; J trimming: 7 bases; junction bases outside the gene matches: 9. CDR1 is LNHDA and CDR2 is SQIVND in the germline V gene (reference sequence). The CDR3 loop is CASSDRTSGRGNEQFF. CDR3 bases: TGTGCCAGTAGCGATCGGACTAGCGGGAGAGGAAATGAGCAGTTCTTC.

The V call is TRBV28, the J call TRBJ1-3, with D maybe TRBD1 (5 bases). This CDR3 region has 14 residues. V dropped 5 bases and J dropped 3 bases, with 11 bases sitting between them. The germline CDR1 and CDR2 sequences are MDHEN and SYDVKM. CDR3 nucleotides: TGTGCCAGCAGTCCAAGGGGCCGTGGAAACACCATATATTTT. Translated, it gives CASSPRGRGNTIYF. The whole variable domain, remainder taken from reference TRBV28 and TRBJ1-3, is DVKVTQSSRYLVKRTGEKVFLECVQDMDHENMFWYRQDPGLGLRLIYFSYDVKMKEKGDIPEGYSVSREKKERFSLILESASTNQTSMYLCASSPRGRGNTIYFGEGSWLTVV.

This clone was seen only once. The gene calls are TRBV28 and TRBJ2-3; 7 bases align to TRBD1. V dropped 8 bases and J dropped 1; count of bases not matched to a gene: 6. This CDR3 is 14 amino acids long. Per the germline V gene, CDR1 is MDHEN and CDR2 is SYDVKM. In nucleotides, the CDR3 is TGTGCCAGCGGCACGGGACAGCGCACAGATACGCAGTATTTT. As protein: CASGTGQRTDTQYF.

The rearrangement links TRBV30 to TRBJ1-3; D remains ambiguous. CDR1 is GTSNPN, CDR2 SVGIG, per germline (reference sequence). V lost 2 bases, J lost 1 base, and 3 bases lay in between. This CDR3 contains 12 residues. CDR3 residues: CAWSPSGNTIYF. The CDR3 DNA reads TGTGCCTGGAGTCCATCTGGAAACACCATATATTTT.

The CDR3 loop reads CASSSPGQGTTGELFF. CDR3 sequence (DNA): TGTGCCAGCAGTTCCCCGGGACAGGGCACGACCGGGGAGCTGTTTTTT. This chain joins TRBV28 and TRBJ2-2; 9 nucleotides align to TRBD1. The trim removed 4 bases at V and 5 bases at J, leaving 8 bases unmatched. Germline CDR1 is MDHEN and CDR2 is SYDVKM. The CDR3 is 16 amino acids.

The V call is TRBV9, the J call TRBJ1-2, with 9 bases identical to TRBD1. The CDR3 length is 14 residues. Per germline, CDR1 SGDLS and CDR2 YYNGEE. J was trimmed by 7 bases and V by 2 bases; bases with no gene match: 6. CDR3 loop: CASSVGQGFGGYTF. CDR3 bases: TGTGCCAGCAGCGTCGGACAGGGGTTCGGTGGCTACACCTTC.

The V gene is TRBV19, the J gene TRBJ1-1, with a tentative D call TRBD1 (6 bases). Germline V lookup: CDR1 LNHDA, CDR2 SQIVND (reference sequence). The CDR3 runs 14 residues. V was shortened by 6 bases and J by 0 bases, with 11 bases between the two germline ends. This CDR3 reads CASRMTGMNTEAFF. Written as DNA, the CDR3 is TGTGCCAGTAGAATGACAGGTATGAACACTGAAGCTTTCTTT.

This clone was found a few times. This sequence joins TRBV25-1 and TRBJ2-7; TRBD2 matches 7 bases. V lost 2 bases, J lost 1 base, and 5 bases stayed unmatched. CDR1 and CDR2 from the germline V gene are MGHDK and SYGVNS. The CDR3 runs 15 residues. The CDR3 is CASSETGGPSYEQYF. In DNA, the CDR3 is TGTGCCAGCAGTGAAACGGGAGGCCCGTCCTACGAGCAGTACTTC.

Regarding this clone: One end of the junction does not line up with germline, which may come from a read error. The J gene is TRBJ1-5, the V gene TRBV5-8, with 9 bases matching TRBD1. The CDR3 extends over 14 amino acids. Germline CDR1 SGHTS, CDR2 YDEGEE. In DNA, the CDR3 is TGTGCCAGCAGCTTGGGGGCTCGCGACAGGGGGTCAGACTTT. Its translation: CASSLGARDRGSDF.

This clone was counted once. The J gene is TRBJ2-3, the V gene TRBV18, with 7 bases identical to TRBD1. Germline V gives CDR1 KGHSH, CDR2 LQKENI. V lost 3 bases to trimming and J lost 2 bases; unmatched junction nucleotides: 11. This CDR3 spans 17 amino acids. CDR3 region: CASSPGYRGGPTDTQYF. The CDR3 DNA is TGTGCCAGCTCACCGGGGTACAGGGGCGGCCCCACAGATACGCAGTATTTT.

V usage is TRBV2 and J usage is TRBJ2-7; 7 positions agree with TRBD2. The length of the CDR3 is 13 residues. Looked up from germline, CDR1 is SNHLY and CDR2 is FYNNEI. V lost 8 bases to trimming and J lost 2 bases; unmatched junction nucleotides: 6. CDR3 loop: CASFRDYTYEQYF. DNA for the CDR3: TGTGCCAGCTTCCGGGACTACACCTACGAGCAGTACTTC.